This TCR beta chain was documented in a study of CD8 T cells in Susac syndrome. An amount of RNA that ranged from about 0.45 to 1 ug was reverse transcribed with random hexamers. Each CDR3 protein is one row after TCRdb ran MiXCR on the immunoSEQ multiplex PCR reads. The sample holds 100,000 to 150,000 distinct CDR3 sequences, just under 95% seen once. The sample comprised CD8+ T cells from PBMCs. The receptor was isolated from a human donor with Susac syndrome.

The CDR3: CASSQDGTLFYGYTF. Written as DNA, the CDR3 is TGCGCCAGCAGCCAAGATGGCACCCTATTCTATGGCTACACCTTC. The genes are TRBV4-1 and TRBJ1-2, with D hard to call. There are 15 residues in the CDR3. Trimming took off 0 bases at V and 4 bases at J, with 12 bases between the two ends. The germline V gene encodes CDR1 MGHRA and CDR2 YSYEKL.